The next 18 T cell receptor beta chains were all read from a single sample in a study of CD8+ T cells in alopecia areata. Investigators isolated RNA and reverse transcribed it into cDNA to act as the sequencing template. Clones were read by immunoSEQ multiplex PCR, and TCRdb kept only the in-frame ones, dropping some. The sample contains more than 150,000 clones, more than 45% of which appear only once. The sample here was CD8+ T cells sorted from blood, taken at week 0. These receptors were obtained from a human donor with alopecia areata.

The V and J genes are TRBV10-3 and TRBJ1-3; 7 positions agree with TRBD1. The CDR3 sequence is 15 residues long. Germline loops: CDR1 ENHRY, CDR2 SYGVKD. The ends lost 8 bases at V and 4 bases at J; junction bases unmatched: 11. The CDR3 reads CAIGRPGTEGNTIYF. CDR3 coding DNA: TGTGCCATCGGAAGACCCGGGACAGAGGGAAACACCATATATTTT.

This clone has only a few counts. This sequence joins TRBV30 and TRBJ1-1; TRBD1 might be the D (6 bases). With 2 bases removed from V and 3 bases from J, the gap between germline ends came to 16 bases. The CDR3 is 15 amino acids. The germline gives CDR1 GTSNPN, CDR2 SVGIG (reference sequence). CDR3 in amino acids: CAWSLGTGGDTEAFF. CDR3 nucleotides: TGTGCCTGGAGTCTGGGGACCGGGGGCGACACTGAAGCTTTCTTT.

In its sample, this clone was seen a few times. The chain is built from TRBV7-6 and TRBJ2-3; 8 nucleotides line up with TRBD2. Looked up from germline, CDR1 is SGHVS and CDR2 is FNYEAQ. This CDR3 is built from 14 residues. The junction had 5 bases not matched to a gene; V was cut back by 6 bases and J by 3 bases. Here the CDR3 DNA reads TGTGCCAGCAGGTCCGGGACTAGAACAGATACGCAGTATTTT. Its protein product is CASRSGTRTDTQYF. Filled out from reference TRBV7-6 and TRBJ2-3, the complete variable domain reads GAGVSQSPRYKVTKRGQDVALRCDPISGHVSLYWYRQALGQGPEFLTYFNYEAQQDKSGLPNDRFSAERPEGSISTLTIQRTEQRDSAMYRCASRSGTRTDTQYFGPGTRLTVL.

The V call is TRBV10-3, the J call TRBJ2-1; 11 bases line up with TRBD2. Germline trimming cut 0 bases from V and 14 bases from J; bases unmatched to any gene: 6. Per germline, CDR1 ENHRY and CDR2 SYGVKD. The CDR3 is made up of 14 amino acids. DNA for the CDR3: TGTGCCATCAGTGAGTCGGTAGCGGGGGGGCCGGAGTTCTTC. It is translated as CAISESVAGGPEFF.

The gene calls are TRBV4-3 and TRBJ2-5, with 7 bases aligning to TRBD2. The CDR3 has 15 amino acids. CDR1 is LGHNA, CDR2 YSLEER, per germline. The V and J ends lost 5 bases and 2 bases, in that order; junction bases with no gene match: 8. The CDR3 spells CASSTQRDLQETQYF. The DNA for the CDR3 is TGCGCCAGCAGCACCCAGCGGGACCTTCAAGAGACCCAGTACTTC.

The gene calls are TRBV15 and TRBJ2-1; D unclear. The CDR3 covers 14 residues. Germline values: CDR1 LNHNV, CDR2 YYDKDF (reference sequence). With 7 bases removed from V and 5 bases from J, the gap between germline ends came to 15 bases. DNA for the CDR3: TGTGCCACCAACCCACGTCCCGGAAACAATGAGCAGTTCTTC. Its translation is CATNPRPGNNEQFF.

As to this clone: Other DNA variants within this sample encode the same CDR3. This chain links TRBV5-1 with TRBJ2-5, with 7 bases matching TRBD1. This CDR3 region has 13 residues. The V and J ends lost 4 bases and 3 bases, in that order; junction bases with no gene match: 3. Germline lookup yields CDR1 SGHRS and CDR2 YFSETQ. The CDR3 DNA is TGCGCCAGCAGCCCAGGACAGGAAGAGACCCAGTACTTC. Translating it yields CASSPGQEETQYF.

The rearrangement links TRBV7-9 to TRBJ2-4; 7 positions agree with TRBD2. CDR1 and CDR2 from the germline V gene are SEHNR and FQNEAQ (reference sequence). The CDR3 consists of 15 residues. J lost 0 bases, V lost 4 bases, and 3 bases had no gene match. The chain's CDR3 is CASSSSGGAKNIQYF. For the CDR3, the DNA is TGTGCCAGCAGCTCCTCGGGAGGAGCCAAAAACATTCAGTACTTC.

The gene calls are TRBV7-6 and TRBJ2-2, with D tentatively TRBD1 (6 bases). V was cut by 0 bases and J by 0 bases, with 8 bases left in between. The CDR3 totals 16 residues. Per the germline V gene, CDR1 is SGHVS and CDR2 is FNYEAQ. CDR3 sequence: CASSLADRTNTGELFF. Written as DNA, the CDR3 is TGTGCCAGCAGCTTAGCCGACAGGACGAACACCGGGGAGCTGTTTTTT.

This clone was found once. This CDR3 is also generated by other DNA sequences in the sample. J is TRBJ2-7 and V is TRBV4-3; D possibly corresponds to TRBD2 (6 bases). The CDR3 loop spans 14 amino acids. V shed 0 bases and J shed 3 bases, with 9 bases lying between them. Germline V gives CDR1 LGHNA, CDR2 YSLEER. The CDR3 nucleotides are TGCGCCAGCAGCCAAGATACCGGGAGCTACGAGCAGTACTTC. As protein: CASSQDTGSYEQYF.

The gene calls are TRBV9 and TRBJ2-2; weak D call: TRBD2 (5 bases). V was clipped by 2 bases and J by 0 bases, with 14 bases between them. The CDR3 is made up of 17 amino acids. The germline CDR1 and CDR2 sequences are SGDLS and YYNGEE. This CDR3 is CASSVRLHHSNTGELFF. In DNA, the CDR3 is TGTGCCAGCAGCGTCAGACTACACCACTCGAACACCGGGGAGCTGTTTTTT.

This chain uses TRBV27 with TRBJ2-2; D may be TRBD1 or TRBD2 (5 bases each). V was clipped by 8 bases and J by 7 bases, with 11 bases between them. CDR3 length: 12 amino acids. Germline V CDR1 and CDR2: MNHEY, SMNVEV (reference sequence). CDR3 bases: TGTGCCAGCGGTGTGGGGGTCGGGGAGCTGTTTTTT. Residues: CASGVGVGELFF.

The J gene is TRBJ1-4, the V gene TRBV6-4; D gene unclear. V lost 11 bases to trimming and J lost 8 bases, with 18 bases between them. Germline values: CDR1 MRHNA, CDR2 SNTAGT. CDR3 length equals 13 residues. The CDR3 bases are TGTGCCCTAATAAGTAGGGAGAAGGAAAAACTGTTTTTT. It specifies CALISREKEKLFF.

This clone was counted between two and nine times. The rearrangement joins TRBV29-1 to TRBJ2-2; a possible D gene is TRBD2 (6 bases). Between the trimmed V and J ends, which lost 5 bases and 4 bases, there was a span of 11 bases. The CDR3 length is 13 residues. Per the germline V gene, CDR1 is SQVTM and CDR2 is ANQGSEA. This chain's CDR3 is CSVWRGLTGELFF. The CDR3 DNA reads as TGCAGCGTTTGGCGGGGACTCACCGGGGAGCTGTTTTTT.

The rearrangement uses TRBV9 and TRBJ2-7; maybe TRBD1 (6 bases). CDR3 length: 16 residues. Germline values: CDR1 SGDLS, CDR2 YYNGEE. V lost 4 bases to trimming and J lost 1 base, with 18 bases between them. The CDR3 region is CASSPLLGGPSYEQYF. The DNA of the CDR3 is TGTGCCAGCAGCCCGTTGTTAGGGGGACCATCCTACGAGCAGTACTTC.

The count of this clone is one. In the same sample, other DNA sequences code for this CDR3. The rearrangement links TRBV5-1 to TRBJ2-3; D is undetermined. Germline loops: CDR1 SGHRS, CDR2 YFSETQ. This CDR3 spans 16 amino acids. V lost 1 base to trimming and J lost 2 bases, with 14 bases between them. In nucleotides, the CDR3 is TGCGCCAGCAGCTTGCGAATCGGGCAGGACACAGATACGCAGTATTTT. Amino acids: CASSLRIGQDTDTQYF.

This chain links TRBV7-6 with TRBJ2-3; no reliable D call. The CDR3 is made up of 15 amino acids. Trimming removed 0 bases at V and 2 bases at J, with 9 bases between. Looked up from germline, CDR1 is SGHVS and CDR2 is FNYEAQ. CDR3: CASSLASRFTDTQYF. CDR3 nucleotide sequence: TGTGCCAGCAGCTTAGCGTCCAGGTTCACAGATACGCAGTATTTT.

The chain carries TRBV30 and TRBJ2-2; D is undetermined. Germline lookup yields CDR1 GTSNPN and CDR2 SVGIG (reference sequence). Trimming took 3 bases from V and 6 from J, leaving 5 bases between them. This CDR3 comprises 11 residues. CDR3 amino acids: CAWRSAGELFF. In nucleotides, the CDR3 is TGTGCCTGGAGATCGGCCGGGGAGCTGTTTTTT.